This is a list of T cell receptor beta chains from one sample in a study of radiation and T cells in renal cell carcinoma. Method: immunoSEQ multiplex PCR; TCRdb's copy keeps in-frame clones and lacks some. The sample records 120,000 to 150,000 clones, 75% to 90% being singletons. The source was blood, collected from a patient whose treatment included radiotherapy and nephrectomy. The source of these receptors is a woman between 50 and 59 years old with renal cell carcinoma. Both conserved end residues are part of each CDR3. The D gene is left open where the match is weak. A clone size is listed for some rows: how often the clone was seen (once, few, many), or a class if it is expanded.

>few|TRBD1|TRBJ2-4|TRBV28
CASYPMEGGTGVRRNIQYF
TGTGCCAGCTATCCCATGGAGGGTGGGACAGGGGTTCGGCGAAACATTCAGTACTTC
>once|NA|TRBJ1-2|TRBV4-1
CASSQAEANYGYTF
TGCGCCAGCAGCCAGGCGGAAGCTAACTATGGCTACACCTTC
>NA|TRBD1|TRBJ2-7|TRBV20-1
CSADRAYEQYF
TGCAGTGCGGACAGGGCGTACGAGCAGTACTTC
>NA|TRBD2|TRBJ2-7|TRBV7-2
CASSLNSGGPWQYF
TGTGCCAGCAGCTTAAATAGCGGGGGGCCATGGCAGTACTTC
>NA|TRBD1|TRBJ1-5|TRBV4-1
CASSQEGQINQPQHF
TGCGCCAGCAGCCAAGAGGGACAGATCAATCAGCCCCAGCATTTT
>NA|NA|TRBJ1-2|TRBV5-1
CASSLASGTGNYGYTF
TGCGCCAGCAGCTTGGCTTCGGGCACAGGGAACTATGGCTACACCTTC
>NA|NA|TRBJ1-1|TRBV7-2
CASSTNDRFSYAFF
TGTGCCAGCAGCACCAATGACAGGTTCTCTTATGCTTTCTTT
>NA|NA|TRBJ1-1|TRBV2
CASGGNRNTEAFF
TGTGCCAGCGGGGGGAACAGGAACACTGAAGCTTTCTTT
>NA|TRBD1|TRBJ1-4|TRBV2
CASSEGQDSRRLFF
TGTGCCAGCTCGGAGGGACAGGATTCCCGCCGGCTGTTTTTT
>NA|NA|TRBJ1-2|TRBV7-9
CASSSDGRGFGYTF
TGTGCCAGCAGCTCTGATGGCAGGGGATTCGGCTACACCTTC
>NA|NA|TRBJ2-1|TRBV5-4
CASSLGGQTRSEQFF
TGTGCCAGCAGCTTGGGCGGCCAAACGAGGTCTGAGCAGTTCTTC
>NA|TRBD2|TRBJ2-2|TRBV6-1
CASIGTSGNTGELFF
TGTGCCAGCATAGGGACTAGCGGGAACACCGGGGAGCTGTTTTTT
>NA|NA|TRBJ2-7|TRBV6-5
CASSYSPAEFEQYF
TGTGCCAGCAGTTACTCCCCTGCGGAGTTCGAGCAGTACTTC
>NA|NA|TRBJ1-2|TRBV11-3
CASTHRADFNYGYTF
TGTGCCAGCACCCACCGGGCGGACTTTAACTATGGCTACACCTTC
>NA|NA|TRBJ2-1|TRBV9
CASSVGTLDNEQFF
TGTGCCAGCAGCGTGGGGACTCTTGACAATGAGCAGTTCTTC
>NA|NA|TRBJ2-5|TRBV10-3
CAPAGRETQYF
TGTGCCCCGGCTGGGAGGGAGACCCAGTACTTC
>NA|TRBD2|TRBJ2-1|TRBV4-3
CASSHVSSGSYNEQFF
TGCGCCAGCAGCCACGTATCTAGCGGGTCTTACAATGAGCAGTTCTTC